This T cell receptor (beta chain) came from a study of T cell responses to AZD1222 COVID-19 vaccine. In germline, CDR1 is WNHNN, CDR2 SYGVQD (reference sequence). This CDR3 spans 13 amino acids. Trimming shortened V by 5 bases and J by 1 base, and 6 bases separated the two germline ends. TCRdb's copy holds only in-frame clones and misses some; the assay was immunoSEQ multiplex PCR. Of about 89,000 clones listed, over 75% were seen once; the top ten hold approximately 5%. This TCR was sampled from an adult who received the AZD1222 COVID-19 vaccine. The material sequenced was peripheral blood, taken 28 days after the second AZD1222 dose. The V call is TRBV10-1, the J call TRBJ2-1; no reliable D call. CDR3: CASSMYSYNEQFF. The CDR3 bases are TGCGCCAGCAGTATGTATTCCTACAATGAGCAGTTCTTC.